The 6 T cell receptor beta chains below come from one sample, sequenced in a study of early T cells in non-severe SARS-CoV-2 infection. MiXCR, applied by TCRdb to the 5' RACE reads, yields one record per CDR3 protein. In the table there are about 33,000 distinct CDR3 sequences, under 5.5% of which are singletons. The sample consisted of whole blood. These receptors were taken from an adult who was a healthcare worker with PCR-confirmed SARS-CoV-2 infection or an uninfected control (not recorded which).

This clonotype was seen ten or more times. The rearrangement joins TRBV11-3 to TRBJ2-7; D is perhaps TRBD1 or TRBD2 (5 bases each). V lost 4 bases to trimming and J lost 7 bases, with 17 bases between them. This CDR3 region has 14 residues. The germline V gene has CDR1 SGHNT and CDR2 YENEEA. In DNA form, the CDR3 reads TGTGCCAGCAGCTCCGGGGACCCAATGGGGGAGCAGTACTTC. Residues: CASSSGDPMGEQYF.

This clonotype was picked up a small number of times. V usage is TRBV20-1 and J usage is TRBJ1-6; D may be TRBD1 (6 bases). Between the trimmed V and J ends, which lost 3 bases and 8 bases, there was a span of 14 bases. There are 14 residues in the CDR3. Germline loops: CDR1 DFQATT, CDR2 SNEGSKA (reference sequence). CDR3 nucleotides: TGCAGTGCTAGCCAGGGGCGGTTTGATTCACCCCTCCACTTT. This codes for CSASQGRFDSPLHF.

Only a few counts were recorded for this clonotype. The rearrangement joins TRBV18 to TRBJ2-5, with no clear D. V lost 4 bases and J lost 4, with 10 bases in between. The germline CDR1 and CDR2 sequences are KGHSH and LQKENI. The CDR3 loop spans 13 amino acids. CDR3 bases: TGTGCCAGCTCACTAGATATTTCAGAGACCCAGTACTTC. Amino acids: CASSLDISETQYF.

This clonotype occurred many times. V gene TRBV28 combines with J gene TRBJ1-5; TRBD1 aligns across 8 bases. Germline assignment: CDR1 MDHEN and CDR2 SYDVKM. The CDR3 extends over 18 amino acids. The J segment lost 0 bases and the V segment lost 6 bases, leaving 13 bases of the junction unmatched. The CDR3 DNA sequence: TGTGCCAGCAGCTCAGACAGGGGTGGGGGTAATAGCAATCAGCCCCAGCATTTT. This encodes CASSSDRGGGNSNQPQHF. The variable domain in full, with the rest retrieved from reference TRBV28 and TRBJ1-5, is DVKVTQSSRYLVKRTGEKVFLECVQDMDHENMFWYRQDPGLGLRLIYFSYDVKMKEKGDIPEGYSVSREKKERFSLILESASTNQTSMYLCASSSDRGGGNSNQPQHFGDGTRLSIL.

This clonotype showed up many times. The chain employs TRBV10-2 and TRBJ1-3; D not resolved. CDR3 length: 15 residues. V gave up 3 bases and J gave up 3 bases, with 12 bases separating them. Germline V gene sequence: CDR1 WSHSY, CDR2 SAAADI. For the CDR3, the DNA is TGCGCCAGCAGTGAAAGGAACGGCTATGGAAACACCATATATTTT. Protein product: CASSERNGYGNTIYF.

In its sample, this clonotype was seen a few times. The V and J genes are TRBV7-9 and TRBJ2-2; no clear D. The germline V gene has CDR1 SEHNR and CDR2 FQNEAQ (reference sequence). The CDR3 runs to 14 residues. The V end was cut by 7 bases, the J end by 4 bases, with 13 bases between. This CDR3 reads CASTWEGFTGELFF. The CDR3 DNA follows: TGTGCCAGCACCTGGGAAGGGTTCACCGGGGAGCTGTTTTTT.